A selection of T cell receptor beta chains follows, all from one sample in a study. TCRdb re-called the RT-PCR reads with MiXCR, one entry per CDR3 protein. The sample lists about 680,000 distinct CDR3 sequences; approximately 14% were seen once. Sequenced: memory CD4+ T cells from blood. The receptors originated from a female donor in good health, serving as a healthy control. The CDR3 runs from the conserved cysteine through the conserved F or W.

v_call	j_call	cdr3_aa
TRBV5-1	TRBJ2-3	CASSTRGDVTSTDTQYF
TRBV20-1	TRBJ2-2	CSATAGWGELFF
TRBV6-5	TRBJ2-5	CASNQNGDLGTQYF
TRBV5-5	TRBJ1-1	CASHSQQGFPEAFF
TRBV24-1	TRBJ2-3	CATSDRPTDTQYF
TRBV28	TRBJ2-1	CASSSLAGVYYNEQFF
TRBV6-1	TRBJ2-7	CASTLGGQGAEQYF
TRBV9	TRBJ1-2	CASSVEGAGAGYTF
TRBV5-1	TRBJ2-1	CASSLGGTGGIEQFF
TRBV6-6	TRBJ1-5	CASRSGQTSNQPQHF
TRBV6-5	TRBJ2-3	CASSRTAGKAQYF
TRBV7-2	TRBJ2-7	CASSSAVGPYEQYF
TRBV5-1	TRBJ1-2	CASSLELMGGQNYGYTF
TRBV29-1	TRBJ2-7	CSVPRGGLVYEQYF
TRBV20-1	TRBJ1-1	CSARDLQGGVFTEAFF
TRBV7-2	TRBJ2-1	CASSPEREYREQFF
TRBV4-3	TRBJ1-3	CASSQGRQSGNTIYF
TRBV2	TRBJ2-3	CASRQEDTQYF